This T cell receptor beta chain was obtained from a study of OX40 agonist ivuxolimab in advanced cancers. The germline V gene encodes CDR1 LNHDA and CDR2 SQIVND (reference sequence). Trimming stripped 5 bases from V and 3 bases from J, with 10 bases between. The CDR3 covers 13 residues. The assay was immunoSEQ multiplex PCR, and TCRdb's table has in-frame clones only and misses some. This sample carries 45,000 to 65,000 clones, around 85% of them seen once, and the ten largest clones take about 14%. Exclusion applied to patients with autoimmune disease history or systemic immunosuppression. The TCR was taken from an adult with an advanced solid tumor such as melanoma, head and neck, liver or kidney cancer. The starting material was CD4+ or CD8+ T cells sorted from blood, obtained in a trial of the OX40 agonist ivuxolimab. The genes are TRBV19 and TRBJ1-1; D is undetermined. The chain's CDR3 is CASSPYDDTEAFF. CDR3 sequence (DNA): TGTGCCAGTAGTCCGTACGACGACACTGAAGCTTTCTTT.